These 27 T cell receptor beta chains were all obtained from the same sample, sequenced in a study of T cells in Graves' hyperthyroidism and ophthalmopathy. Regions amplified from RNA transcripts were the TCR beta CDR3 regions. The HTBI primer set was used in a first-round RT-PCR of the TCR CDR3. TCRdb redid the calling of the multiplex PCR reads with MiXCR, one entry per CDR3 protein. The sample records about 540,000 distinct CDR3 sequences, about 43% being singletons. Sample: peripheral blood or thyroid tissue (not recorded which). The origin of the receptors is a woman aged 18-29 years with Graves' hyperthyroidism.

For this clonotype: This may be a read error, as it is one base from a much larger clone. The J gene is TRBJ2-7, the V gene TRBV10-3; no clear D. CDR1 and CDR2 from the germline V gene are ENHRY and SYGVKD. The length of the CDR3 is 12 residues. The CDR3 coding sequence is TGTGCCATCAGTGTTGGGGTATACGGGCAGTACTTC. Protein: CAISVGVYGQYF.

The chain has TRBV7-8 and TRBJ1-1, with D unclear. Germline V gene data show CDR1 as SGHVS and CDR2 as FQNEAQ. This CDR3 spans 14 amino acids. V shed 5 bases and J shed 4 bases, with 14 bases lying between them. The CDR3 nucleotides read TGTGCCAGCAGCGCGGCCTCTCAAGGCACTGAAGCTTTCTTT. It yields the protein CASSAASQGTEAFF.

Regarding this clonotype: This may be a read error, as it is one base from a much larger clone. This rearrangement joins TRBV29-1 to TRBJ2-7, with D possibly matching TRBD1 (5 bases). CDR1 and CDR2 (germline): SQVTM, ANQGSEA. The length of the CDR3 is 13 residues. The CDR3 nucleotides are TGCAGCGTTTCAGGGCTGGGCTCCGACGAGCAGTACTTC. Translated, it gives CSVSGLGSDEQYF.

This chain connects TRBV6-1 to TRBJ2-5; maybe TRBD2 (6 bases). Germline-derived CDR1 and CDR2 are MNHNS and SASEGT. Trimming took off 3 bases at V and 1 base at J, with 15 bases between the two ends. CDR3 length: 16 amino acids. The DNA of the CDR3 is TGTGCCAGCAGTGAGGTAGGGACTGGACCCCAAGAGACCCAGTACTTC. It specifies CASSEVGTGPQETQYF.

A note on this clonotype: A much larger clone differs by one base, so this may be a read error. This chain joins TRBV7-9 and TRBJ1-6; D gene ambiguous. With 1 base removed from V and 14 bases from J, the gap between germline ends came to 15 bases. This CDR3 contains 14 residues. Germline V gene lookup returns CDR1 SEHNR and CDR2 FQNEAQ (reference sequence). The CDR3 here is CASSLGTSLFSLHF. The CDR3, as DNA: TGTGCCAGCAGCTTAGGTACGAGTCTGTTTTCCCTCCACTTT. Drawing the rest from reference TRBV7-9 and TRBJ1-6, the complete variable domain is DTGVSQNPRHKITKRGQNVTFRCDPISEHNRLYWYRQTLGQGPEFLTYFQNEAQLEKSRLLSDRFSAERPKGSFSTLEIQRTEQGDSAMYLCASSLGTSLFSLHFGNGTRLTVT.

This clonotype showed up just once. Germline is not matched at one junction end, which may reflect a read error. The chain joins TRBV5-1 to TRBJ2-7; 12 positions agree with TRBD1. This CDR3 has 16 residues. CDR1 is SGHRS and CDR2 is YFSETQ in the germline V gene. CDR3 protein: CTSSLPGTGGLGEQYF. The CDR3 DNA reads TGCACCAGCAGCTTACCCGGGACAGGGGGCCTAGGCGAGCAGTACTTC.

The V gene is TRBV10-3, the J gene TRBJ1-1, with a possible D match to TRBD1 (6 bases). Trimming cost V 10 bases and J 1 base, with 10 bases left between them. CDR3 length: 12 residues. Germline CDR1 is ENHRY and CDR2 is SYGVKD. DNA for the CDR3: TGTGCCAGTCAGGGGACGAACACTGAAGCTTTCTTT. It encodes CASQGTNTEAFF.

The chain employs TRBV19 and TRBJ2-7; a weak D match, TRBD2 (6 bases). Germline V lookup: CDR1 LNHDA, CDR2 SQIVND (reference sequence). V was cut by 5 bases and J by 4 bases, with 12 bases left in between. The CDR3 spans 13 residues. CDR3 nucleotide sequence: TGTGCCAGTAGTGCCGGGACTTTGTACGAGCAGTACTTC. Protein: CASSAGTLYEQYF.

The V gene is TRBV9, the J gene TRBJ2-5; 8 positions agree with TRBD2. Per the germline V gene, CDR1 is SGDLS and CDR2 is YYNGEE. This CDR3 has 12 residues. The CDR3 nucleotides read TGTGCTACCGGGGGGGGCCAAGAGACCCAGTACTTC. Its translation: CATGGGQETQYF.

This clonotype was detected ten times or more. The chain links TRBV15 to TRBJ2-7; D might be TRBD2 (6 bases). V lost 0 bases and J lost 0, with 12 bases in between. This CDR3 comprises 16 residues. CDR1 is LNHNV, CDR2 YYDKDF, per germline (reference sequence). Written as DNA, the CDR3 is TGTGCCACCAGCAGAGATAGGAGTAGCGGCTCCTACGAGCAGTACTTC. It codes for CATSRDRSSGSYEQYF.

The rearrangement uses TRBV7-2 and TRBJ2-7; 7 nucleotides agree with TRBD2. Germline loops: CDR1 SGHTA, CDR2 FQGNSA. Trimming took 3 bases from V and 2 from J; bases not matched to a gene: 7. The CDR3 runs 15 residues. The CDR3 sequence: CASSFHKRETYEQYF. CDR3 DNA: TGTGCCAGCAGCTTCCATAAGCGGGAAACCTACGAGCAGTACTTC.

This clonotype was counted a few times. The V and J genes are TRBV2 and TRBJ1-1; D is undetermined. CDR3 size: 15 residues. Trimming left V 6 bases short and J 1 base short, with 15 bases between. Germline lookup yields CDR1 SNHLY and CDR2 FYNNEI. CDR3 nucleotide sequence: TGTGCCAGCAGCTTAGCGAGACACGCGAACACTGAAGCTTTCTTT. Translated, it gives CASSLARHANTEAFF. Full variable domain (outside the CDR3, taken from reference TRBV2 and TRBJ1-1): EPEVTQTPSHQVTQMGQEVILRCVPISNHLYFYWYRQILGQKVEFLVSFYNNEISEKSEIFDDQFSVERPDGSNFTLKIRSTKLEDSAMYFCASSLARHANTEAFFGQGTRLTVV.

On this clonotype: A much larger clone lies a single base off, so this may be a read error. The rearrangement uses TRBV29-1 and TRBJ2-7; 8 positions match TRBD1. Looked up from germline, CDR1 is SQVTM and CDR2 is ANQGSEA. J was trimmed by 3 bases and V by 5 bases; bases with no gene match: 12. The CDR3 consists of 15 residues. The CDR3 reads CSVTRGTGRLYEQYF. The CDR3 bases are TGCAGCGTTACCAGAGGGACAGGACGACTCTACGAGCAGTACTTC.

This clonotype was seen many times. The rearrangement joins TRBV2 to TRBJ2-7; 9 bases line up with TRBD1. This CDR3 has 16 residues. Germline CDR1 is SNHLY and CDR2 is FYNNEI. J gave up 2 bases and V 3 bases, and 8 bases lay outside the gene matches. The CDR3 region has the DNA TGTGCCAGCAGTGATCCGGTGGGGGACAGGGCCTACGAGCAGTACTTC. It encodes CASSDPVGDRAYEQYF.

Here the CDR3 reads CASSFQQGGYEQYF. CDR3 nucleotides: TGTGCCAGCAGCTTCCAACAGGGTGGCTACGAGCAGTACTTC. The chain recombines TRBV7-9 with TRBJ2-7; maybe TRBD1 (6 bases). The CDR3 contains 14 residues. CDR1 and CDR2 from the germline V gene are SEHNR and FQNEAQ (reference sequence). The V gene lost 3 bases and the J gene lost 3 bases, with 12 bases spanning the gap. Using reference TRBV7-9 and TRBJ2-7 for the parts outside the CDR3, the full variable domain is DTGVSQNPRHKITKRGQNVTFRCDPISEHNRLYWYRQTLGQGPEFLTYFQNEAQLEKSRLLSDRFSAERPKGSFSTLEIQRTEQGDSAMYLCASSFQQGGYEQYFGPGTRLTVT.

The CDR3 DNA is TGTGCCAGCTCACCGAACAGAAACGAGCAGTACTTC. Amino acids: CASSPNRNEQYF. V and J are TRBV7-9 and TRBJ2-7; the D is unclear. With 8 bases removed from V and 5 bases from J, the gap between germline ends came to 13 bases. The CDR3 spans 12 residues. Germline V gene lookup returns CDR1 SEHNR and CDR2 FQNEAQ (reference sequence). Full variable domain (missing parts from reference TRBV7-9 and TRBJ2-7): DTGVSQNPRHKITKRGQNVTFRCDPISEHNRLYWYRQTLGQGPEFLTYFQNEAQLEKSRLLSDRFSAERPKGSFSTLEIQRTEQGDSAMYLCASSPNRNEQYFGPGTRLTVT.

This clonotype has ten or more counts. V is TRBV5-6 and J is TRBJ1-5; D unclear. This CDR3 has 16 amino acids. V lost 1 base and J lost 2, with 13 bases in between. The germline CDR1 and CDR2 sequences are SGHDT and YYEEEE. CDR3 sequence reads: CASSLYKGGGNQPQHF. CDR3 nucleotide sequence: TGTGCCAGCAGCTTGTATAAGGGTGGGGGCAATCAGCCCCAGCATTTT.

This CDR3 is CASSLGQEGSYEQYF. CDR3 sequence (DNA): TGTGCCAGCAGCCTAGGACAAGAGGGGTCCTACGAGCAGTACTTC. The chain joins TRBV5-6 to TRBJ2-7, with D perhaps matching TRBD1 or TRBD2 (5 bases each). Trimming shortened V by 4 bases and J by 1 base, and 15 bases separated the two germline ends. The CDR3 is 15 amino acids. Germline CDR1 SGHDT, CDR2 YYEEEE.

There are many counts of this clonotype. J is TRBJ2-6 and V is TRBV6-6; no firm D call. Trimming removed 8 bases at V and 0 bases at J, with 5 bases between. CDR3 size: 13 residues. Germline V gives CDR1 MNHNY, CDR2 SVGAGI (reference sequence). CDR3 sequence reads: CASGSSGANVLTF. As DNA, the CDR3 is TGTGCCAGCGGGTCCTCTGGGGCCAACGTCCTGACTTTC.

Points on this clonotype: The junction departs from germline at one end; a sequencing error may be responsible. The chain joins TRBV19 to TRBJ1-5; maybe TRBD1 (5 bases). The CDR3 has 15 amino acids. Germline CDR1 and CDR2: LNHDA and SQIVND (reference sequence). The CDR3 region has the DNA TGTACCAGTAGTACAACGACGGGGTGGGGCCAGCCCCAGCATTTT. It yields the protein CTSSTTTGWGQPQHF.

As to this clonotype: An end of the junction does not agree with germline; a read error may underlie this. This chain uses TRBV5-1 with TRBJ2-7, with no clear D. The germline CDR1 and CDR2 sequences are SGHRS and YFSETQ. This CDR3 has 14 residues. The chain's CDR3 is CASSPRVPSHEQYF. The CDR3 region has the DNA TGTGCCAGCAGCCCCCGGGTTCCCTCCCACGAGCAGTACTTC.

On this clonotype: Its ends do not fully match the called genes, so a read error is possible. The rearrangement joins TRBV7-2 to TRBJ2-2, with D possibly being TRBD1 or TRBD2 (5 bases each). The CDR3 runs to 18 residues. From germline, CDR1 is SGHTA and CDR2 FQGNSA. The CDR3 region has the DNA TGCGCCAGCAGTCCTCGGCTCCCCCGGGACGGAAACACCGGGGAGCTGTTTTTT. This translates into CASSPRLPRDGNTGELFF.

The V and J genes are TRBV10-3 and TRBJ2-2; 14 bases fit TRBD2. The CDR3 sequence is 15 residues long. Germline trimming cut 10 bases from V and 3 bases from J; bases unmatched to any gene: 4. CDR1 and CDR2 (germline): ENHRY, SYGVKD. This CDR3 reads CASKGLAGDTGELFF. In DNA, the CDR3 is TGTGCCAGCAAGGGACTAGCGGGGGACACCGGGGAGCTGTTTTTT.

This clonotype was detected ten times or more. This chain joins TRBV7-9 and TRBJ1-2; D call uncertain. The V end was cut by 8 bases, the J end by 2 bases, with 9 bases between. Germline CDR1 is SEHNR and CDR2 is FQNEAQ (reference sequence). The CDR3 is 12 residues long. The CDR3 region is CASQEGNYGYTF. The CDR3 region has the DNA TGTGCCAGCCAGGAAGGGAACTATGGCTACACCTTC.

The table lists this clonotype with many counts. CDR3 residues: CSVEDRGRSGYGYTF. The CDR3 coding sequence is TGCAGCGTTGAAGATCGGGGTAGGTCGGGCTATGGCTACACCTTC. The chain couples TRBV29-1 to TRBJ1-2; D call uncertain. V lost 0 bases to trimming and J lost 4 bases, with 15 bases between them. This CDR3 contains 15 residues. Germline CDR1 and CDR2: SQVTM and ANQGSEA.

CDR3 sequence (DNA): TGTGCAACCAGGGGACAACGAAACACCATATATTTT. Its translation: CATRGQRNTIYF. The chain links TRBV2 to TRBJ1-3; a weak D match, TRBD1 (6 bases). Germline V gene data show CDR1 as SNHLY and CDR2 as FYNNEI. The CDR3 has 12 amino acids.

Details on this clonotype: Germline and junction disagree at one end, which may indicate a read error. The chain has TRBV6-1 and TRBJ2-7; D ambiguous. Germline CDR1 is MNHNS and CDR2 is SASEGT. CDR3 length equals 14 residues. For the CDR3, the DNA is TGTGCCAGCAGCTTTAACATAGGGTCCTACAAGCAGTACTTC. This encodes CASSFNIGSYKQYF.